What follows are 14 T cell receptor beta chains derived from one specimen sequenced in a study of shared clonotypes between healthy human individuals. Libraries were prepared by immunoSEQ multiplex PCR; TCRdb keeps only in-frame clonotypes and omits some of them. The profile covers millions of clones, with over 85% appearing a single time and 0.1% to 0.15% taken by the ten largest. What was sequenced was naive CD4+ T cells sorted from blood. Subset of the sample: CD45RA+ positively selected. These receptors came from a man aged 18 to 35 in good health.

The chain is built from TRBV7-2 and TRBJ2-7, with TRBD1 as a possible D gene (7 bases). In germline, CDR1 is SGHTA, CDR2 FQGNSA. Trimming removed 2 bases at V and 3 bases at J, with 17 bases between. CDR3 length: 16 residues. In nucleotides, the CDR3 is TGTGCCAGCAGCTTAATAGCGGTAGGGGGCAACTACGAGCAGTACTTC. It translates to CASSLIAVGGNYEQYF.

A remark on this clone: Distinct nucleotide sequences in the sample also encode this CDR3. The gene calls are TRBV6-1 and TRBJ2-7; weak D call: TRBD1 (6 bases). Germline V gives CDR1 MNHNS, CDR2 SASEGT. The CDR3 is made up of 13 amino acids. V was clipped by 3 bases and J by 2 bases, with 8 bases between them. The CDR3 here is CASSEYRAYEQYF. In nucleotides, the CDR3 is TGTGCCAGCAGTGAGTACAGGGCCTACGAGCAGTACTTC.

The chain uses TRBV6-6 and TRBJ1-2; 9 bases fit TRBD1. The CDR3 contains 15 residues. Germline lookup yields CDR1 MNHNY and CDR2 SVGAGI (reference sequence). J lost 5 bases, V lost 2 bases, and 6 bases had no gene match. CDR3 sequence: CASSYGTGIEYGYTF. The CDR3 nucleotides are TGTGCCAGCAGTTACGGGACAGGGATTGAATATGGCTACACCTTC.

This chain connects TRBV2 to TRBJ1-2, with D unclear. CDR1 and CDR2 (germline): SNHLY, FYNNEI. Deletions cut 5 bases from V and 6 bases from J, with 16 bases between. The CDR3 consists of 14 residues. The CDR3 sequence is CASSRSSTKDGYTF. The CDR3 DNA reads TGTGCCAGCAGTAGGTCCTCTACTAAAGATGGCTACACCTTC. The whole variable domain, remainder taken from reference TRBV2 and TRBJ1-2, is EPEVTQTPSHQVTQMGQEVILRCVPISNHLYFYWYRQILGQKVEFLVSFYNNEISEKSEIFDDQFSVERPDGSNFTLKIRSTKLEDSAMYFCASSRSSTKDGYTFGSGTRLTVV.

The rearrangement links TRBV9 to TRBJ1-3; D unclear. Germline values: CDR1 SGDLS, CDR2 YYNGEE. Trimming took 0 bases from V and 2 from J, leaving 9 bases between them. This CDR3 is 15 amino acids long. The CDR3 region is CASSVVEGTGNTIYF. The CDR3 DNA sequence: TGTGCCAGCAGCGTAGTTGAAGGGACTGGAAACACCATATATTTT.

J is TRBJ1-1 and V is TRBV7-2, with D uncertain. V lost 3 bases, J lost 2 bases, and 4 bases lay in between. This CDR3 has 12 residues. CDR1 is SGHTA, CDR2 FQGNSA, per germline. This CDR3 reads CASSFRNTEAFF. The CDR3 DNA sequence: TGTGCCAGCAGCTTTAGAAACACTGAAGCTTTCTTT.

The gene calls are TRBV19 and TRBJ2-7; 8 bases line up with TRBD2. CDR1 is LNHDA and CDR2 is SQIVND in the germline V gene (reference sequence). V shed 6 bases, J shed 1 base, and the junction held 8 bases outside the gene matches. This CDR3 has 15 amino acids. This CDR3 is CASSPAGVGSYEQYF. The CDR3 coding sequence is TGTGCCAGTAGCCCAGCGGGAGTGGGGTCCTACGAGCAGTACTTC. Supplemented by reference TRBV19 and TRBJ2-7, the full variable domain reads DGGITQSPKYLFRKEGQNVTLSCEQNLNHDAMYWYRQDPGQGLRLIYYSQIVNDFQKGDIAEGYSVSREKKESFPLTVTSAQKNPTAFYLCASSPAGVGSYEQYFGPGTRLTVT.

This clone appeared a single time. The V gene is TRBV29-1, the J gene TRBJ2-7, with a tentative D call TRBD1 (6 bases). This CDR3 contains 12 residues. The germline V gene encodes CDR1 SQVTM and CDR2 ANQGSEA. V lost 7 bases and J lost 1, with 11 bases in between. CDR3 loop: CSARTASYEQYF. In DNA, the CDR3 is TGCAGCGCCCGGACAGCTTCCTACGAGCAGTACTTC.

The chain uses TRBV28 and TRBJ1-2; weak D call: TRBD1 (6 bases). With 4 bases removed from V and 8 bases from J, the gap between germline ends came to 23 bases. This CDR3 spans 16 amino acids. CDR1 and CDR2 (germline): MDHEN, SYDVKM. The CDR3 bases are TGTGCCAGCAGTTCCGGATCCGAAGGGGGTTTTGGGGGCTACACCTTC. Its protein is CASSSGSEGGFGGYTF.

The V call is TRBV6-5, the J call TRBJ2-7, with TRBD1 matching 10 bases. The germline V gene has CDR1 MNHEY and CDR2 SVGAGI. CDR3 length: 15 amino acids. After removal of 5 bases from V and 4 bases from J, the junction contained 8 bases not matched to a gene. The chain's CDR3 is CASSRGGTGVYEQYF. In DNA, the CDR3 is TGTGCCAGCAGTAGAGGGGGGACAGGGGTGTACGAGCAGTACTTC.

The chain combines TRBV18 with TRBJ2-1; D gene uncertain. The CDR3 consists of 12 residues. V lost 1 base and J lost 5, with 3 bases in between. CDR1 is KGHSH and CDR2 is LQKENI in the germline V gene. The CDR3 nucleotides read TGTGCCAGCTCACCACAGAACAATGAGCAGTTCTTC. Translation gives CASSPQNNEQFF.

The V and J genes are TRBV19 and TRBJ2-5, with D perhaps matching TRBD1 (6 bases). The CDR3 extends over 16 amino acids. Germline assignment: CDR1 LNHDA and CDR2 SQIVND (reference sequence). Trimming cost V 3 bases and J 5 bases, with 19 bases left between them. Here the CDR3 DNA reads TGTGCCAGTAGTATCGCCCCCGGGACAACCGGGGAGACCCAGTACTTC. It is translated as CASSIAPGTTGETQYF.

This rearrangement joins TRBV29-1 to TRBJ1-2, with 7 bases that match TRBD1. V shed 3 bases, J shed 7 bases, and the junction held 5 bases outside the gene matches. The CDR3 spans 12 residues. The germline CDR1 and CDR2 sequences are SQVTM and ANQGSEA. CDR3: CSVEGQRSGYTF. The CDR3, as DNA: TGCAGCGTTGAGGGACAGAGGAGTGGCTACACCTTC. Using reference TRBV29-1 and TRBJ1-2 for the parts outside the CDR3, the full variable domain is SAVISQKPSRDICQRGTSLTIQCQVDSQVTMMFWYRQQPGQSLTLIATANQGSEATYESGFVIDKFPISRPNLTFSTLTVSNMSPEDSSIYLCSVEGQRSGYTFGSGTRLTVV.

This chain joins TRBV2 and TRBJ2-7; D gene unclear. The CDR3 totals 14 residues. Trimming stripped 6 bases from V and 2 bases from J, with 14 bases between. In germline, CDR1 is SNHLY, CDR2 FYNNEI. CDR3 sequence (DNA): TGTGCCAGCAGAGGTGACGGAACTACCTACGAGCAGTACTTC. Protein: CASRGDGTTYEQYF.